This record looks at one T cell receptor beta chain sequence and its context. The sample originates from a study of shared clonotypes between healthy human individuals. Original methodology: Filtering differed because ImmunoSEQ produced junction-only sequences that carried no quality scores. Profiling relied on immunoSEQ multiplex PCR, and the TCRdb table lists in-frame clones only, not all of them. V, J and clone size reflect that table, while D and trimming were determined from the DNA. The sample consists of over a million clones, more than 95% of them appearing once. The CDR3 covers 15 residues. Germline-derived CDR1 and CDR2 are SGHKS and YYEKEE (reference sequence). Trimming removed 6 bases from V and 7 bases from J, with 19 bases in between.

The chain employs TRBV5-5 and TRBJ2-2; no clear D gene. This TCR came from a man aged 25-45 years in good health. Sequences were obtained from naive CD4+ T cells sorted from blood. Subset defined: CD45RA+ positively selected. CDR3 protein: CASNQYLKRGGELFF. DNA for the CDR3: TGTGCCAGCAACCAGTATCTAAAACGTGGCGGGGAGCTGTTTTTT.